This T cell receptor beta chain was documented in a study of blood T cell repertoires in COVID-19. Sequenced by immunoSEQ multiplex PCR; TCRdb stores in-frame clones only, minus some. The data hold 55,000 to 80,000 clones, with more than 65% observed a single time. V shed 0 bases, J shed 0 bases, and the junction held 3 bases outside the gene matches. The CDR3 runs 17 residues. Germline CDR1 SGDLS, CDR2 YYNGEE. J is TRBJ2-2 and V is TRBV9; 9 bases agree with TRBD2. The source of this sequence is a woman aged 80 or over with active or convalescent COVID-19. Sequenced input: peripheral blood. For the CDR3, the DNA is TGTGCCAGCAGCGTAGATAGCGGGGGAGCGAACACCGGGGAGCTGTTTTTT. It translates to CASSVDSGGANTGELFF. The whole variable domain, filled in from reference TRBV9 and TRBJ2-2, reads DSGVTQTPKHLITATGQRVTLRCSPRSGDLSVYWYQQSLDQGLQFLIQYYNGEERAKGNILERFSAQQFPDLHSELNLSSLELGDSALYFCASSVDSGGANTGELFFGEGSRLTVL.